The next 21 T cell receptor beta chains were all read from a single sample in a study of T cell responses to AZD1222 COVID-19 vaccine. Assay: immunoSEQ multiplex PCR; the TCRdb copy retains only in-frame clones and omits some. Of 100,000 or so clones in the sample, more than 70% are singletons; the top ten hold roughly a tenth. The source was peripheral blood, collected 28 days after the second AZD1222 dose. These receptors came from an adult who received the AZD1222 COVID-19 vaccine.

The V and J genes are TRBV6-2 or TRBV6-3 and TRBJ2-1; 14 bases are shared with TRBD2. The V and J ends lost 4 bases and 10 bases, in that order; junction bases with no gene match: 15. CDR3 length equals 18 residues. Germline loops: CDR1 MNHEY, CDR2 SVGEGT. CDR3 nucleotides: TGTGCCAGCAGTTCAGCGCCCGGACTAGCGGGAGGTCTAGGGGAGCAGTTCTTC. Translated: CASSSAPGLAGGLGEQFF.

The rearrangement uses TRBV28 and TRBJ1-4; no firm D call. The CDR3 length is 12 residues. CDR1 MDHEN and CDR2 SYDVKM come from the germline V gene. V was clipped by 6 bases and J by 8 bases, with 10 bases between them. The CDR3 is CASSSPAEKLFF. Written as DNA, the CDR3 is TGTGCCAGCAGCTCCCCAGCGGAAAAACTGTTTTTT. The full variable domain, with the rest looked up from reference TRBV28 and TRBJ1-4, is DVKVTQSSRYLVKRTGEKVFLECVQDMDHENMFWYRQDPGLGLRLIYFSYDVKMKEKGDIPEGYSVSREKKERFSLILESASTNQTSMYLCASSSPAEKLFFGSGTQLSVL.

This chain uses TRBV28 with TRBJ2-2; 15 bases align to TRBD2. The length of the CDR3 is 18 residues. In germline, CDR1 is MDHEN, CDR2 SYDVKM. V trimming: 6 bases; J trimming: 6 bases; junction bases outside the gene matches: 11. The CDR3 region is CASSPGWGLAGGPGELFF. The CDR3 DNA follows: TGTGCCAGCAGCCCCGGGTGGGGACTAGCGGGAGGACCCGGGGAGCTGTTTTTT.

This clone was counted between two and nine times. V is TRBV7-8 and J is TRBJ2-1, with TRBD2 as a possible D gene (5 bases). There are 15 residues in the CDR3. CDR1 and CDR2 from the germline V gene are SGHVS and FQNEAQ. Trimming took 5 bases from V and 0 from J, leaving 11 bases between them. CDR3 in amino acids: CASSTKRYSYNEQFF. DNA of the CDR3: TGTGCCAGCAGCACTAAGCGGTACTCCTACAATGAGCAGTTCTTC. The variable domain in full, with the rest retrieved from reference TRBV7-8 and TRBJ2-1, is GAGVSQSPRYKVAKRGQDVALRCDPISGHVSLFWYQQALGQGPEFLTYFQNEAQLDKSGLPSDRFFAERPEGSVSTLKIQRTQQEDSAVYLCASSTKRYSYNEQFFGPGTRLTVL.

The V gene is TRBV19, the J gene TRBJ2-5; TRBD1 is a possible D gene (5 bases). From germline, CDR1 is LNHDA and CDR2 SQIVND (reference sequence). The length of the CDR3 is 13 residues. The V and J ends lost 1 base and 5 bases respectively, with 8 bases between them. CDR3 coding DNA: TGTGCCAGTAGTATAGCAGGGTTGGAGACCCAGTACTTC. This gives the protein CASSIAGLETQYF.

Only a few counts were recorded for this clone. The genes are TRBV9 and TRBJ1-3; no firm D call. Germline V CDR1 and CDR2: SGDLS, YYNGEE. The CDR3 runs to 15 residues. Trimming removed 4 bases from V and 3 bases from J, with 14 bases in between. The CDR3 loop reads CASSRTGGIGNTIYF. For the CDR3, the DNA is TGTGCCAGCAGCCGAACGGGCGGTATTGGAAACACCATATATTTT. Supplemented by reference TRBV9 and TRBJ1-3, the full variable domain reads DSGVTQTPKHLITATGQRVTLRCSPRSGDLSVYWYQQSLDQGLQFLIQYYNGEERAKGNILERFSAQQFPDLHSELNLSSLELGDSALYFCASSRTGGIGNTIYFGEGSWLTVV.

The chain recombines TRBV5-1 with TRBJ1-1; TRBD1 might be the D (6 bases). V lost 4 bases, J lost 1 base, and 20 bases lay in between. This CDR3 comprises 17 residues. Per the germline V gene, CDR1 is SGHRS and CDR2 is YFSETQ. The CDR3 is CASSGGLDPRGNTEAFF. For the CDR3, the DNA is TGCGCCAGCAGCGGGGGGCTTGACCCGCGAGGGAACACTGAAGCTTTCTTT.

This chain joins TRBV28 and TRBJ1-2; D might be TRBD1 (5 bases). Trimming shortened V by 7 bases and J by 1 base, and 22 bases separated the two germline ends. Per germline, CDR1 MDHEN and CDR2 SYDVKM. The CDR3 contains 17 residues. The CDR3 DNA is TGTGCCAGCACCTCCGCCTTTTTTTTGACAGATAACTATGGCTACACCTTC. It specifies CASTSAFFLTDNYGYTF.

V and J are TRBV7-2 and TRBJ2-1; tentatively, D is TRBD1 (5 bases). Per the germline V gene, CDR1 is SGHTA and CDR2 is FQGNSA. Trimming cost V 1 base and J 6 bases, with 7 bases left between them. This CDR3 has 13 amino acids. The CDR3 region is CASSLEGRNEQFF. The CDR3 bases are TGTGCCAGCAGCTTAGAGGGGCGCAATGAGCAGTTCTTC.

This chain links TRBV6-4 with TRBJ2-3, with TRBD2 matching over 8 bases. The length of the CDR3 is 17 residues. The ends lost 3 bases at V and 9 bases at J; junction bases unmatched: 17. Germline V gives CDR1 MRHNA, CDR2 SNTAGT. DNA for the CDR3: TGTGCCAGCAGTGAAACTGGGACTAGGGGAGGACGGGGGACGCAGTATTTT. Amino acids: CASSETGTRGGRGTQYF.

The gene calls are TRBV10-2 and TRBJ1-1; D gene unclear. CDR1 and CDR2 from the germline V gene are WSHSY and SAAADI. V was shortened by 1 base and J by 7 bases, with 13 bases between the two germline ends. The CDR3 has 14 residues. CDR3 DNA sequence: TGCGCCAGCAGTGAGTTATTGGGGATTTTTGAAGCTTTCTTT. Protein sequence: CASSELLGIFEAFF.

This chain links TRBV19 with TRBJ1-2; a weak D match, TRBD1 (6 bases). Germline assignment: CDR1 LNHDA and CDR2 SQIVND (reference sequence). This CDR3 contains 12 residues. The V and J ends lost 7 bases and 4 bases respectively, with 10 bases between them. The CDR3 is CASIGGGYGYTF. CDR3 DNA sequence: TGTGCCAGTATAGGGGGAGGCTATGGCTACACCTTC.

The chain carries TRBV6-6 and TRBJ1-5; tentative D call: TRBD1 (6 bases). V gave up 2 bases and J gave up 7 bases, with 12 bases separating them. CDR3 size: 14 residues. CDR1 is MNHNY, CDR2 SVGAGI, per germline (reference sequence). The DNA of the CDR3 is TGTGCCAGCAGTTACGCGGGGGGCGGACAGCCCCAGCATTTT. This translates into CASSYAGGGQPQHF.

This chain links TRBV6-5 with TRBJ1-1, with D possibly being TRBD1 (5 bases). CDR1 and CDR2 (germline): MNHEY, SVGAGI. The CDR3 extends over 15 amino acids. Deletions cut 5 bases from V and 8 bases from J, with 21 bases between. CDR3 loop: CASSLSWQGAVEAFF. CDR3 nucleotides: TGTGCCAGCAGTCTATCATGGCAGGGTGCGGTCGAAGCTTTCTTT.

The chain couples TRBV7-2 to TRBJ2-1; no firm D call. V lost 5 bases and J 7 bases, leaving 9 bases between the germline ends. Germline values: CDR1 SGHTA, CDR2 FQGNSA. This CDR3 has 12 residues. The CDR3 DNA is TGTGCCAGCAGCCCTGCTATGAATGAGCAGTTCTTC. Amino acid sequence: CASSPAMNEQFF. The whole variable domain, remainder taken from reference TRBV7-2 and TRBJ2-1, is GAGVSQSPSNKVTEKGKDVELRCDPISGHTALYWYRQSLGQGLEFLIYFQGNSAPDKSGLPSDRFSAERTGGSVSTLTIQRTQQEDSAVYLCASSPAMNEQFFGPGTRLTVL.

V gene TRBV7-2 combines with J gene TRBJ2-1; perhaps TRBD2 as D (5 bases). V was clipped by 5 bases and J by 7 bases, with 15 bases between them. The CDR3 sequence is 14 residues long. The V gene's germline CDR1 is SGHTA and CDR2 FQGNSA. The CDR3 loop reads CASSRRAGGNEQFF. The CDR3 DNA is TGTGCCAGCAGCCGTAGGGCAGGAGGAAATGAGCAGTTCTTC.

This clone was seen once. The rearrangement links TRBV18 to TRBJ2-3; D gene unclear. This CDR3 comprises 12 residues. V lost 3 bases, J lost 4 bases, and 5 bases lay in between. In germline, CDR1 is KGHSH, CDR2 LQKENI. CDR3 sequence reads: CASSPGPDTQYF. CDR3 DNA sequence: TGTGCCAGCTCACCGGGCCCAGATACGCAGTATTTT.

The chain joins TRBV15 to TRBJ2-3; 13 positions agree with TRBD2. The length of the CDR3 is 16 residues. With V trimmed by 3 bases and J by 3 bases, 3 bases remained unmatched. Looked up from germline, CDR1 is LNHNV and CDR2 is YYDKDF (reference sequence). CDR3 protein: CATSSRLAGGTDTQYF. Here the CDR3 DNA reads TGTGCCACCAGCAGTCGACTAGCGGGAGGAACAGATACGCAGTATTTT.

The rearrangement uses TRBV7-6 and TRBJ2-5; D may be TRBD1 (5 bases). Germline assignment: CDR1 SGHVS and CDR2 FNYEAQ. The CDR3 runs 16 residues. V lost 1 base and J 2 bases, leaving 14 bases between the germline ends. The CDR3 spells CASSLVVRQGQETQYF. The CDR3 DNA sequence: TGTGCCAGCAGCTTAGTGGTTCGGCAGGGACAAGAGACCCAGTACTTC.

The rearrangement uses TRBV27 and TRBJ1-6; D remains unclear. The CDR3 runs 13 residues. V lost 2 bases, J lost 8 bases, and 7 bases lay in between. Germline lookup yields CDR1 MNHEY and CDR2 SMNVEV (reference sequence). CDR3 sequence reads: CASSLVYDSPLHF. The CDR3 DNA follows: TGTGCCAGCAGTTTAGTTTATGATTCACCCCTCCACTTT.

The CDR3 reads CASSWVVGGRFYEQYF. The CDR3 nucleotides read TGTGCCAGCAGCTGGGTCGTTGGCGGCCGATTCTACGAGCAGTACTTC. The J gene is TRBJ2-7, the V gene TRBV5-8; no clear D gene. In germline, CDR1 is SGHTS, CDR2 YDEGEE. This CDR3 contains 16 residues. Trimming pared 3 bases from V and 3 bases from J, leaving 19 bases between. Full variable domain (missing parts from reference TRBV5-8 and TRBJ2-7): EAGVTQSPTHLIKTRGQQATLRCSPISGHTSVYWYQQALGLGLQFLLWYDEGEERNRGNFPPRFSGRQFPNYSSELNVNALELEDSALYLCASSWVVGGRFYEQYFGPGTRLTVT.